What follows describes a single T cell receptor beta chain. Its antigen is still unknown. These data belong to a study of identical twins. Study-level findings and limits: Excess twin sharing in beta out-of-frame sequences was weaker. Beta clonotypes that were abundant in cord blood contained fewer insertions, a pattern absent from memory repertoires. Alpha sequences out of frame and shared by twins had excess low generation probability.

Everyone who gave samples was a healthy Caucasian. TCRdb used MiXCR to reprocess the 5' RACE reads, holding one entry per CDR3 protein. Of roughly 250,000 distinct CDR3 sequences in the sample, around 15% were seen once. Trimming took off 5 bases at V and 7 bases at J, with 23 bases between the two ends. Looked up from germline, CDR1 is DFQATT and CDR2 is SNEGSKA (reference sequence). The CDR3 is 15 amino acids. The sequence came from a woman under 30 in good health. The chain combines TRBV20-1 with TRBJ2-5; no definite D call. Source material: memory (CD45RO+) T cells sorted from blood. The CDR3 DNA reads as TGCAGTGCTCCTGGCCTACACGGCGACGAAGGGACCCAGTACTTC. Residues: CSAPGLHGDEGTQYF.